A selection of T cell receptor beta chains follows, all from one sample in a study of blood T cells in healthy people across ages. Via MiXCR, TCRdb re-called the 5' RACE reads, giving one row per CDR3 protein. Among approximately 1.5 million distinct CDR3 sequences listed, roughly two fifths were seen once. Sequenced sample: blood. The source of these receptors is a woman younger than 35 in good health. The CDR3 runs from the conserved cysteine through the conserved F or W. The D gene is left open where the match is weak. Expanded clones are given a class, and other clones once, few, many or no size at all.

TRBD2 | TRBJ2-4 | few | TRBV29-1 | CSVEVGRGGPFKNIQYF | TGCAGCGTTGAAGTCGGGAGGGGGGGCCCCTTCAAAAACATTCAGTACTTC
- | TRBJ1-1 | - | TRBV21-1 | CASISPCPRVERTEAFF | TGTGCCAGCATCTCCCCCTGCCCCCGGGTAGAAAGGACTGAAGCTTTCTTT
- | TRBJ1-5 | few | TRBV4-1 | CASSQRQVSNQPQHF | TGCGCCAGCAGCCAAAGACAGGTTAGCAATCAGCCCCAGCATTTT
- | TRBJ1-4 | - | TRBV25-1 | CASSEWRGGDNEKLFF | TGTGCCAGCAGTGAATGGAGGGGCGGTGATAATGAAAAACTGTTTTTT
- | TRBJ1-4 | - | TRBV30 | CAWRGGHREQLFF | TGTGCCTGGAGGGGGGGCCACAGGGAACAACTGTTTTTT
- | TRBJ1-6 | - | TRBV28 | CASAYARTGSSYNSPLHF | TGTGCCAGCGCCTATGCCCGGACTGGCAGCTCCTATAATTCACCCCTCCACTTT
TRBD2 | TRBJ2-3 | - | TRBV29-1 | CSVGVGTSWADTQYF | TGCAGCGTTGGGGTCGGGACTAGTTGGGCGGATACGCAGTATTTT
- | TRBJ1-1 | - | TRBV15 | CATSRETGMNTEAFF | TGTGCCACCAGCAGAGAGACGGGAATGAACACTGAAGCTTTCTTT
- | TRBJ1-1 | - | TRBV3-1 | CASSRTPRGSTEAFF | TGTGCCAGCAGCAGGACCCCTCGGGGCAGCACTGAAGCTTTCTTT
- | TRBJ2-3 | - | TRBV9 | CATSVVDERLTDTQYF | TGTGCCACCAGCGTAGTGGACGAGCGGCTCACAGATACGCAGTATTTT
TRBD2 | TRBJ2-7 | - | TRBV18 | CASSQTSGLYNEQYF | TGTGCCAGCTCTCAGACTAGCGGGCTCTACAATGAGCAGTACTTC
- | TRBJ1-1 | - | TRBV2 | CASSEGMGSPNLNTEAFF | TGTGCCAGCAGTGAAGGTATGGGGAGTCCGAACCTGAACACTGAAGCTTTCTTT
TRBD1 | TRBJ2-7 | - | TRBV6-5 | CASSSLVRGTYEQYF | TGTGCCAGCAGTTCACTGGTCAGGGGGACCTACGAGCAGTACTTC
TRBD1 | TRBJ2-7 | - | TRBV29-1 | CSVAGTANEQYF | TGCAGCGTTGCCGGGACAGCGAACGAGCAGTACTTC
- | TRBJ1-1 | - | TRBV7-2 | CASRQDALNTEAFF | TGTGCCAGCAGGCAGGACGCATTGAACACTGAAGCTTTCTTT
- | TRBJ1-2 | - | TRBV5-5 | CASSLDTIPSYTF | TGTGCCAGCAGCTTGGATACCATTCCGAGCTACACCTTC
- | TRBJ2-7 | few | TRBV20-1 | CSAEGDYEQYF | TGCAGTGCTGAGGGGGACTACGAGCAGTACTTC
TRBD2 | TRBJ2-7 | - | TRBV4-3 | CASSRDFSSGGYEQYF | TGCGCCAGCAGCCGTGACTTCAGTAGCGGGGGCTACGAGCAGTACTTC
TRBD1 | TRBJ2-1 | - | TRBV6-2/TRBV6-3 | CASSNLAGTAVYNEQFF | TGTGCCAGCAGCAACTTGGCCGGGACAGCGGTCTACAATGAGCAGTTCTTC
TRBD2 | TRBJ2-7 | - | TRBV10-2 | CASSGLAGAAYEQYF | TGCGCCAGCAGTGGACTAGCGGGAGCTGCCTACGAGCAGTACTTC
TRBD2 | TRBJ2-7 | - | TRBV20-1 | CSASRTSGSSPYEQYF | TGCAGTGCTTCTCGGACTAGCGGGTCCTCCCCCTACGAGCAGTACTTC
TRBD1 | TRBJ2-2 | - | TRBV5-6 | CASSPDRGLNTGELFF | TGTGCCAGCAGTCCAGACAGGGGACTTAACACCGGGGAGCTGTTTTTT
TRBD1 | TRBJ1-5 | - | TRBV28 | CASRTWTGYDQPQHF | TGTGCCAGCAGAACCTGGACAGGCTACGACCAGCCCCAGCATTTT
- | TRBJ2-1 | few | TRBV7-2 | CASSQRSTDSTGHNEQFF | TGTGCCAGCAGCCAGCGATCGACGGATTCGACGGGCCACAATGAGCAGTTCTTC
- | TRBJ2-2 | once | TRBV27 | CASSATTLGGELFF | TGTGCCAGCAGTGCGACCACCCTGGGCGGGGAGCTGTTTTTT
- | TRBJ1-4 | few | TRBV15 | CATSRESTNEKLFF | TGTGCCACCAGCAGGGAATCAACTAATGAAAAACTGTTTTTT
- | TRBJ1-1 | few | TRBV2 | CASSGMEGTEAFF | TGTGCCAGCAGTGGAATGGAAGGCACTGAAGCTTTCTTT
TRBD1 | TRBJ1-1 | - | TRBV4-1 | CASSLGTEMNTEAFF | TGCGCCAGCAGCCTTGGGACAGAGATGAACACTGAAGCTTTCTTT
- | TRBJ2-3 | many | TRBV12-3/TRBV12-4 | CASSFRGLTDTQYF | TGCGCCAGCAGCTTTCGGGGATTGACAGATACGCAGTATTTT
- | TRBJ1-6 | few | TRBV12-3/TRBV12-4 | CASTKRQYNSPLHF | TGTGCCAGCACCAAAAGACAGTATAATTCACCCCTCCACTTT
- | TRBJ2-1 | few | TRBV10-3 | CAISDPLEYNEQFF | TGTGCCATCAGTGACCCACTAGAGTACAATGAGCAGTTCTTC
TRBD2 | TRBJ2-7 | - | TRBV6-2/TRBV6-3 | CASKSGMGYNEQYF | TGTGCCAGCAAGAGCGGGATGGGCTACAATGAGCAGTACTTC
TRBD2 | TRBJ2-1 | - | TRBV4-3 | CASSQGEGRAGSYEQFF | TGCGCCAGCAGCCAAGGAGAAGGACGAGCGGGAAGCTATGAGCAGTTCTTC
- | TRBJ1-2 | few | TRBV4-3 | CASSPRAPGGGYTF | TGCGCCAGCAGCCCACGGGCCCCAGGTGGGGGCTACACCTTC
TRBD2 | TRBJ2-1 | few | TRBV4-3 | CASSQDPGLAATNEQFF | TGCGCCAGCAGCCAAGATCCGGGACTAGCGGCAACCAATGAGCAGTTCTTC
TRBD1 | TRBJ1-5 | - | TRBV7-2 | CASSLRPGTGSPQPQHF | TGTGCCAGCAGCTTGCGTCCCGGGACAGGGTCCCCTCAGCCCCAGCATTTT
- | TRBJ2-7 | - | TRBV6-1 | CASSEPGGVSSYEQYF | TGTGCCAGCAGTGAACCAGGGGGGGTAAGCTCCTACGAGCAGTACTTC
- | TRBJ2-1 | - | TRBV29-1 | CSDKVLAYNEQFF | TGCAGCGATAAGGTACTAGCTTACAATGAGCAGTTCTTC
- | TRBJ2-1 | few | TRBV2 | CASSEGGLNEQFF | TGTGCCAGCAGTGAAGGGGGTTTGAATGAGCAGTTCTTC
TRBD1 | TRBJ1-1 | - | TRBV7-9 | CASSLTGLGTEAFF | TGTGCCAGCAGCTTGACAGGGCTAGGCACTGAAGCTTTCTTT
- | TRBJ2-3 | - | TRBV4-1 | CASSQEGLLGTDTQYF | TGCGCCAGCAGCCAAGAAGGACTGCTAGGCACAGATACGCAGTATTTT
TRBD1 | TRBJ1-6 | - | TRBV12-3/TRBV12-4 | CASSFRGSSYNSPLHF | TGTGCCAGCAGTTTCAGGGGGAGCTCCTATAATTCACCCCTCCACTTT
- | TRBJ2-5 | once | TRBV9 | CASSVGTVGQETQYF | TGTGCCAGCAGCGTAGGGACAGTGGGCCAAGAGACCCAGTACTTC
- | TRBJ2-5 | - | TRBV9 | CASSVDSVYSQQYF | TGTGCCAGCAGCGTAGATTCTGTCTACTCGCAGCAGTACTTC
- | TRBJ1-2 | - | TRBV12-3/TRBV12-4 | CASSKGTPGDYGYTF | TGTGCCAGCAGTAAGGGCACTCCAGGGGACTATGGCTACACCTTC
- | TRBJ2-3 | - | TRBV20-1 | CSARDLGYGPDTQYF | TGCAGTGCTAGAGATCTCGGGTATGGACCAGATACGCAGTATTTT
TRBD1 | TRBJ1-5 | - | TRBV2 | CASSGGGTNQPQHF | TGTGCCAGCAGTGGAGGGGGCACAAATCAGCCCCAGCATTTT
TRBD2 | TRBJ2-3 | once | TRBV7-6 | CASSLMSAGGSTDTQYF | TGTGCCAGCAGCTTAATGTCAGCGGGAGGCAGCACAGATACGCAGTATTTT
TRBD2 | TRBJ2-3 | - | TRBV20-1 | CSARGLAGGQNMPGTQYF | TGCAGTGCTAGAGGACTAGCGGGGGGGCAAAACATGCCAGGTACGCAGTATTTT
- | TRBJ2-5 | - | TRBV2 | CASSVFGYEQYF | TGTGCCAGCAGTGTGTTCGGGTATGAGCAGTACTTC
TRBD2 | TRBJ2-5 | - | TRBV10-3 | CAISEPGTSLNEQYF | TGTGCCATCAGTGAGCCCGGGACTAGCCTCAATGAGCAGTACTTC
- | TRBJ2-1 | - | TRBV4-2 | CASSQPGNYNEQFF | TGTGCCAGCAGCCAACCAGGGAACTACAATGAGCAGTTCTTC
TRBD1 | TRBJ1-2 | - | TRBV19 | CASTNSGTGGFGYTF | TGTGCCAGTACTAACTCCGGGACAGGGGGCTTTGGCTACACCTTC
- | TRBJ2-7 | few | TRBV4-2 | CASSQKVDLPYEQYF | TGTGCCAGCAGCCAGAAAGTGGACCTCCCCTACGAGCAGTACTTC
TRBD2 | TRBJ2-1 | few | TRBV28 | CASRVIAGTDNEQFF | TGTGCCAGCAGGGTGATAGCGGGCACGGACAATGAGCAGTTCTTC
TRBD1 | TRBJ2-3 | - | TRBV9 | CASSVGPGTGLADTQYF | TGTGCCAGCAGCGTAGGGCCCGGGACAGGGCTGGCAGATACGCAGTATTTT
TRBD1 | TRBJ1-3 | - | TRBV4-1 | CASSQFTQGEIGNTIYF | TGCGCCAGCAGCCAATTTACCCAGGGGGAGATTGGAAACACCATATATTTT
- | TRBJ1-2 | few | TRBV4-3 | CASSPFSMGIYGYTF | TGCGCCAGCAGCCCCTTTTCAATGGGGATCTATGGCTACACCTTC
TRBD2 | TRBJ2-7 | - | TRBV10-3 | CAISGPLAGGPGTYEQYF | TGTGCCATCAGTGGTCCGCTAGCGGGAGGGCCAGGAACCTACGAGCAGTACTTC